Shown below are 23 T cell receptor beta chains from a single sample sequenced in a study of Ad26.COV2.S vaccination and SARS-CoV-2 variants. The assay was immunoSEQ multiplex PCR, and TCRdb's table has in-frame clones only and misses some. The top ten clones hold roughly 3.9% of a sample with 440,000 or so clones, roughly 91% of them seen once. Treatment denoted: 15 to 20 received Ad26.COV2.S at low or high dose, single or two shots; several received placebo; per-sample allocation not given. Collection of the samples took place on day 63 after the first injection of vaccine or placebo. Sequenced here: peripheral blood, sampled in a trial of Ad26.COV2.S vaccine versus placebo. The source of these receptors is a person aged 18-60 years who received the Ad26.COV2.S COVID-19 vaccine or a placebo.

This rearrangement joins TRBV5-6 to TRBJ2-2; 9 nucleotides agree with TRBD1. The V and J ends lost 1 base and 7 bases, in that order; junction bases with no gene match: 5. Germline V gene data show CDR1 as SGHDT and CDR2 as YYEEEE. The CDR3 consists of 15 residues. CDR3 region: CASSLWDRVVGELFF. The CDR3 DNA sequence: TGTGCCAGCAGCTTGTGGGACAGGGTAGTCGGGGAGCTGTTTTTT.

The J gene is TRBJ2-3, the V gene TRBV28; 7 bases map to TRBD1. The CDR3 runs 16 residues. V shed 7 bases, J shed 0 bases, and the junction held 10 bases outside the gene matches. In germline, CDR1 is MDHEN, CDR2 SYDVKM. In DNA form, the CDR3 reads TGTGCCAGCACCTTCTCAGACAGGGCAAGCACAGATACGCAGTATTTT. It is translated as CASTFSDRASTDTQYF.

The rearrangement uses TRBV28 and TRBJ1-2; a possible D gene is TRBD1 (6 bases). Trimming removed 8 bases from V and 3 bases from J, with 16 bases in between. The length of the CDR3 is 14 residues. CDR1 is MDHEN and CDR2 is SYDVKM in the germline V gene. Here the CDR3 reads CASLPLRGDYGYTF. In nucleotides, the CDR3 is TGTGCCAGCCTACCTCTGAGGGGGGACTATGGCTACACCTTC.

This clone was recorded once. The genes are TRBV7-9 and TRBJ2-5; tentatively, D is TRBD1 (6 bases). Trimming removed 5 bases from V and 5 bases from J, with 18 bases in between. Germline CDR1 SEHNR, CDR2 FQNEAQ (reference sequence). The CDR3 is 15 amino acids. CDR3 in amino acids: CASSTSLQGGETQYF. In DNA form, the CDR3 reads TGTGCCAGCAGCACATCCTTACAGGGTGGCGAGACCCAGTACTTC.

This chain links TRBV9 with TRBJ2-1; a possible D gene is TRBD1 (5 bases). Germline V gives CDR1 SGDLS, CDR2 YYNGEE. The CDR3 runs to 14 residues. Trimming cost V 1 base and J 7 bases, with 12 bases left between them. The DNA of the CDR3 is TGTGCCAGCAGCGTAAGGGGAATGGTGAATGAGCAGTTCTTC. This encodes CASSVRGMVNEQFF.

V is TRBV9 and J is TRBJ2-3; 11 bases fit TRBD2. From germline, CDR1 is SGDLS and CDR2 YYNGEE. V shed 3 bases and J 2 bases; nucleotides not matched to a gene: 5. CDR3 length: 16 amino acids. CDR3 amino acids: CASSGGTSGFTDTQYF. The DNA of the CDR3 is TGTGCCAGCAGCGGCGGGACTAGCGGTTTCACAGATACGCAGTATTTT.

This clone was counted a few times. The gene calls are TRBV11-3 and TRBJ2-7; D possibly matches TRBD1 or TRBD2 (5 bases each). The germline CDR1 and CDR2 sequences are SGHNT and YENEEA. V shed 4 bases and J shed 2 bases, with 15 bases lying between them. The CDR3 sequence is 15 residues long. CDR3 sequence (DNA): TGTGCCAGCAGCTCGGGACGGACAACAACCTACGAGCAGTACTTC. Translation gives CASSSGRTTTYEQYF.

The V call is TRBV19, the J call TRBJ2-1, with 7 bases that match TRBD1. The CDR3 runs 15 residues. J gave up 0 bases and V 4 bases, and 3 bases lay outside the gene matches. CDR1 and CDR2 from the germline V gene are LNHDA and SQIVND (reference sequence). The CDR3 loop reads CASSTGQSSYNEQFF. CDR3 sequence (DNA): TGTGCCAGTAGTACGGGACAGAGCTCCTACAATGAGCAGTTCTTC.

This chain's CDR3 is CASSPTGTRDTDTQYF. In DNA form, the CDR3 reads TGTGCCAGCAGCCCAACCGGGACTAGGGACACAGATACGCAGTATTTT. This chain joins TRBV7-8 and TRBJ2-3, with 8 bases identical to TRBD2. The CDR3 is made up of 16 amino acids. The germline V gene has CDR1 SGHVS and CDR2 FQNEAQ. V lost 5 bases to trimming and J lost 2 bases; unmatched junction nucleotides: 9.

This clone was recorded only once. The chain employs TRBV28 and TRBJ2-5; TRBD1 agrees at 8 bases. Germline V lookup: CDR1 MDHEN, CDR2 SYDVKM. The V and J ends lost 6 bases and 4 bases, in that order; junction bases with no gene match: 10. The CDR3 covers 15 residues. The CDR3, as DNA: TGTGCCAGCAGCCTTGACAGGGGCGCTCGAGAGACCCAGTACTTC. Encoded protein: CASSLDRGARETQYF.

V gene TRBV6-4 combines with J gene TRBJ2-1; 12 nucleotides align to TRBD2. The CDR3 runs to 14 residues. Germline CDR1 reads MRHNA; CDR2 reads SNTAGT. V was clipped by 2 bases and J by 7 bases; unmatched bases: 0. The CDR3 region is CASSDGTSGNEQFF. The CDR3 DNA reads as TGTGCCAGCAGTGACGGGACTAGCGGGAATGAGCAGTTCTTC.

The chain has TRBV27 and TRBJ1-2, with TRBD1 matching over 8 bases. With 2 bases clipped from V and 1 base from J, the junction kept 3 bases outside the gene matches. Germline loops: CDR1 MNHEY, CDR2 SMNVEV (reference sequence). The CDR3 runs 15 residues. CDR3 loop: CASSLLGQVNYGYTF. The CDR3 bases are TGTGCCAGCAGTTTACTGGGACAGGTTAACTATGGCTACACCTTC.

The CDR3, as DNA: TGTGCCAGCAGTTACGAGGATTCACCCCTCCACTTT. Translation: CASSYEDSPLHF. This chain uses TRBV6-2 or TRBV6-3 with TRBJ1-6; unclear D gene. CDR3 length: 12 residues. The ends were cut back, 2 bases at V and 8 bases at J, with 4 bases in the middle. Per germline, CDR1 MNHEY and CDR2 SVGEGT.

Only a few counts were recorded for this clone. The rearrangement uses TRBV4-2 and TRBJ2-7; maybe TRBD2 (5 bases). The CDR3 covers 15 residues. V was shortened by 4 bases and J by 7 bases, with 20 bases between the two germline ends. The germline V gene encodes CDR1 LGHNA and CDR2 YNFKEQ. CDR3 residues: CASSPSGDGTSEQYF. The DNA for the CDR3 is TGTGCCAGCAGCCCCAGCGGAGACGGCACCTCTGAGCAGTACTTC.

The chain combines TRBV6-5 with TRBJ1-1, with D unclear. There are 12 residues in the CDR3. V lost 6 bases, J lost 5 bases, and 10 bases lay in between. Germline V CDR1 and CDR2: MNHEY, SVGAGI. In DNA, the CDR3 is TGTGCCAGCAGAGGCAGTCTTACTGAAGCTTTCTTT. It specifies CASRGSLTEAFF.

The V gene is TRBV12-5, the J gene TRBJ2-3; 10 bases line up with TRBD2. Unmatched junction bases numbered 13, after V lost 2 bases and J lost 2 bases. This CDR3 contains 19 residues. Germline V gives CDR1 LGHNT, CDR2 FRNRAP. CDR3 DNA sequence: TGTGCTAGTGGTTTGAACCGCCTAGCGGGAGCACAAATCACAGATACGCAGTATTTT. Translation: CASGLNRLAGAQITDTQYF.

The chain is built from TRBV6-5 and TRBJ2-7, with D unclear. CDR1 and CDR2 (germline): MNHEY, SVGAGI. V shed 6 bases and J shed 3 bases, with 15 bases lying between them. This CDR3 is built from 14 residues. The DNA for the CDR3 is TGTGCCAGCAGCTTAACCGGGTCCCTCTACGAGCAGTACTTC. Its protein is CASSLTGSLYEQYF.

Here the CDR3 reads CASSYSGHYNEQFF. The DNA for the CDR3 is TGTGCCAGCAGTTACTCAGGGCACTACAATGAGCAGTTCTTC. The V gene is TRBV6-6, the J gene TRBJ2-1; no firm D call. In germline, CDR1 is MNHNY, CDR2 SVGAGI (reference sequence). This CDR3 region has 14 residues. V lost 0 bases and J 3 bases, leaving 6 bases between the germline ends.

The chain uses TRBV10-3 and TRBJ2-7, with a tentative D call TRBD1 (6 bases). CDR3 length: 12 residues. Germline-derived CDR1 and CDR2 are ENHRY and SYGVKD. V was shortened by 9 bases and J by 2 bases, with 11 bases between the two germline ends. The CDR3 loop reads CAMGHFTYEQYF. In DNA form, the CDR3 reads TGTGCCATGGGACACTTCACCTACGAGCAGTACTTC.

For this clone: In the same sample, other DNA sequences code for this CDR3. The rearrangement links TRBV5-4 to TRBJ2-2, with no clear D. CDR3 length equals 14 residues. The germline CDR1 and CDR2 sequences are SGHNT and YYREEE (reference sequence). With 0 bases removed from V and 2 bases from J, the gap between germline ends came to 5 bases. The CDR3 region is CASSLGGNTGELFF. In DNA, the CDR3 is TGTGCCAGCAGCTTGGGGGGAAACACCGGGGAGCTGTTTTTT.

To note about this clone: Other DNA sequences within the sample encode an identical CDR3. CDR3 DNA: TGTGCCAGCAGCCAGGGTGCGGGTTACGAGCAGTACTTC. Protein: CASSQGAGYEQYF. The rearrangement uses TRBV14 and TRBJ2-7; D perhaps matches TRBD2 (5 bases). Trimming cost V 3 bases and J 4 bases, with 10 bases left between them. The CDR3 length is 13 residues. Per the germline V gene, CDR1 is SGHDN and CDR2 is FVKESK.

This clone was seen once. Here the CDR3 reads CASSLGGARPDTQYF. The CDR3 DNA sequence: TGTGCCAGCAGCTTAGGGGGCGCGAGGCCAGATACGCAGTATTTT. The chain couples TRBV11-2 to TRBJ2-3, with D possibly matching TRBD1 (5 bases). This CDR3 region has 15 residues. V was trimmed by 1 base and J by 4 bases, leaving 12 bases between them. The V gene's germline CDR1 is SGHAT and CDR2 FQNNGV.

The chain combines TRBV14 with TRBJ1-6, with D uncertain. Germline values: CDR1 SGHDN, CDR2 FVKESK. V lost 4 bases and J 9 bases, leaving 10 bases between the germline ends. This CDR3 spans 13 amino acids. CDR3 region: CASSRDMVSPLHF. CDR3 bases: TGTGCCAGCAGCCGGGATATGGTTTCACCCCTCCACTTT. The whole variable domain, remainder taken from reference TRBV14 and TRBJ1-6, is EAGVTQFPSHSVIEKGQTVTLRCDPISGHDNLYWYRRVMGKEIKFLLHFVKESKQDESGMPNNRFLAERTGGTYSTLKVQPAELEDSGVYFCASSRDMVSPLHFGNGTRLTVT.